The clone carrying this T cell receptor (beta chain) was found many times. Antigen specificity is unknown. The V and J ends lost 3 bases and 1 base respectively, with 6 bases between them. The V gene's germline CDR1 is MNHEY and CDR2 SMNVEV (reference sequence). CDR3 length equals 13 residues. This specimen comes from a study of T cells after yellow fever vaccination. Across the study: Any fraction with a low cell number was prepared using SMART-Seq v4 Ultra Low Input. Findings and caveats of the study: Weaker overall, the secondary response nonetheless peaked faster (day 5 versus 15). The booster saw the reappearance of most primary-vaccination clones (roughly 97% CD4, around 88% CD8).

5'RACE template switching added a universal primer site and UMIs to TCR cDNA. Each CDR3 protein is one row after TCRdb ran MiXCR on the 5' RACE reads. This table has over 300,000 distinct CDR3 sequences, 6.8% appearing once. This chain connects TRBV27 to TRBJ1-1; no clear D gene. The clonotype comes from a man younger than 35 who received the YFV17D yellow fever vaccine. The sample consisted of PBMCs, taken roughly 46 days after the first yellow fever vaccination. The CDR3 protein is CASSFNPNTEAFF. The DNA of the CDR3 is TGTGCCAGCAGTTTCAACCCGAACACTGAAGCTTTCTTT.